Listed below are T cell receptor beta chains from one sample, sequenced in a study of blood T cells in healthy people across ages. Using its own MiXCR run on the 5' RACE reads, TCRdb lists one record per CDR3 protein. The sample has some 1,500,000 distinct CDR3 sequences, 42% seen once; the top ten hold more than 4%. Sequencing input: blood. These receptors came from a woman aged 18-29 years in good health. Both conserved end residues are part of each CDR3. Fields, in order: V gene, CDR3 protein.

V gene: TRBV7-2; CDR3 protein: CASSSPGVREQYF
V gene: TRBV29-1; CDR3 protein: CSVVAAGRNGELFF
V gene: TRBV5-6; CDR3 protein: CASSYQQAATEAFF
V gene: TRBV11-3; CDR3 protein: CASSRTIAGGWRETQYF
V gene: TRBV25-1; CDR3 protein: CASSEWRDSYEQYF
V gene: TRBV7-2; CDR3 protein: CASSYQVRETQYF
V gene: TRBV4-3; CDR3 protein: CASSQDPTQGTYEQYF
V gene: TRBV4-3; CDR3 protein: CASSPDSSSVTQYF
V gene: TRBV6-2/TRBV6-3; CDR3 protein: CASIVSRAQETQYF
V gene: TRBV27; CDR3 protein: CASSFGTYNEQFF
V gene: TRBV4-1; CDR3 protein: CASSQGARSHGYTF
V gene: TRBV20-1; CDR3 protein: CSAPRQGIYEQYF
V gene: TRBV29-1; CDR3 protein: CSVKGQFTETQYF
V gene: TRBV6-5; CDR3 protein: CASSKPGLLNVGEQFF
V gene: TRBV7-8; CDR3 protein: CASRPKRESTDTQYF
V gene: TRBV20-1; CDR3 protein: CSASEGFYGYTF